This T cell receptor beta chain came from a study of technical replicates of blood from a handful of donors. V lost 5 bases and J 7 bases, leaving 11 bases between the germline ends. The CDR3 is made up of 11 amino acids. Germline V gene lookup returns CDR1 DFQATT and CDR2 SNEGSKA (reference sequence). TCRdb's table, derived via immunoSEQ multiplex PCR, lists solely in-frame clones and lacks some. This table has 65,000 to 95,000 clones, nearly 98% appearing once. This TCR derives from a human donor in good health. J is TRBJ1-2 and V is TRBV20-1, with D perhaps TRBD1 (5 bases). The specimen was T cells isolated from PBMCs. The CDR3 protein is CSASGLGGYTF. CDR3 DNA sequence: TGCAGTGCTTCAGGGCTCGGTGGCTACACCTTC.